Listed below are T cell receptor beta chains from one sample, sequenced in a study of beta chain features in type 1 diabetes. Produced via immunoSEQ multiplex PCR; TCRdb's table is partial and in-frame only. The sample consists of about 290,000 clones, 8% of them appearing once. The sequenced sample was central memory CD4+ T cells from blood. The receptor set was obtained from a woman between 18 and 29 years old in good health. CDR3s include the opening cysteine and the closing phenylalanine or tryptophan. The D gene is left open where the match is weak. Clone size is given for some rows only: seen once, a few or many times, or a class if the clone is expanded.

v_gene: TRBV19
abundance: few
j_gene: TRBJ2-1
d_gene: TRBD1
CDR3nt: TGTGCCAGTACCCCGGACAGGGGTTCGGGGACGGTAGAGCAGTTCTTC
CDR3aa: CASTPDRGSGTVEQFF

v_gene: TRBV30
abundance: few
j_gene: TRBJ2-1
d_gene: -
CDR3nt: TGTGCCTGGAGTTTGGGGACCGTAGACAATGAGCAGTTCTTC
CDR3aa: CAWSLGTVDNEQFF

v_gene: TRBV19
abundance: -
j_gene: TRBJ1-3
d_gene: TRBD1
CDR3nt: TGTGCCAGTAGTACAAGACCGACAGGGGTTGGAAACACCATATATTTT
CDR3aa: CASSTRPTGVGNTIYF

v_gene: TRBV7-2
abundance: few
j_gene: TRBJ2-3
d_gene: TRBD2
CDR3nt: TGTGCCAGCAGCTTTAGGGGATCTAGCGGGAGGGCCACAGATACGCAGTATTTT
CDR3aa: CASSFRGSSGRATDTQYF

v_gene: TRBV9
abundance: -
j_gene: TRBJ2-1
d_gene: TRBD2
CDR3nt: TGTGCCAGCAGCGTCAGCGGGAACTACAATGAGCAGTTCTTC
CDR3aa: CASSVSGNYNEQFF

v_gene: TRBV15
abundance: few
j_gene: TRBJ1-1
d_gene: -
CDR3nt: TGTGCCACCAGCAGAGAGGTGAACACTGAAGCTTTCTTT
CDR3aa: CATSREVNTEAFF

v_gene: TRBV4-2
abundance: -
j_gene: TRBJ1-2
d_gene: -
CDR3nt: TGTGCCAGCAGCCTCAGGGGAATTGAGTCTGGCTACACCTTC
CDR3aa: CASSLRGIESGYTF

v_gene: TRBV7-9
abundance: -
j_gene: TRBJ2-3
d_gene: -
CDR3nt: TGTGCCAGCAGCTTAAGGGCGAGTGCAACTAGCACAGATACGCAGTATTTT
CDR3aa: CASSLRASATSTDTQYF

v_gene: TRBV19
abundance: few
j_gene: TRBJ2-2
d_gene: -
CDR3nt: TGTGCCAGTAGTACCTACACCGGGGAGCTGTTTTTT
CDR3aa: CASSTYTGELFF

v_gene: TRBV27
abundance: -
j_gene: TRBJ1-6
d_gene: -
CDR3nt: TGTGCCAGCAGCTACCGAGGAAGGGCAGCCCCTCTTGTGGCCCTCCACTTT
CDR3aa: CASSYRGRAAPLVALHF

v_gene: TRBV15
abundance: -
j_gene: TRBJ1-6
d_gene: TRBD1
CDR3nt: TGTGCCACCAGCAGAGGGACAGGGTCCTCACCCCTCCACTTT
CDR3aa: CATSRGTGSSPLHF

v_gene: TRBV4-2
abundance: -
j_gene: TRBJ2-1
d_gene: TRBD1
CDR3nt: TGTGCCAGCAGCCAACCCCGAACAGGGGGCGTATTCAATGAGCAGTTCTTC
CDR3aa: CASSQPRTGGVFNEQFF

v_gene: TRBV7-2
abundance: many
j_gene: TRBJ1-4
d_gene: TRBD1
CDR3nt: TGTGCCAGCAGCCAAATGGGTCCGGGACAGGGCGGTGAAAAACTGTTTTTT
CDR3aa: CASSQMGPGQGGEKLFF

v_gene: TRBV30
abundance: few
j_gene: TRBJ1-2
d_gene: -
CDR3nt: TGTGTCCTGAGGGCGGGGGGATCCTATGGCTACACCTTC
CDR3aa: CVLRAGGSYGYTF

v_gene: TRBV5-1
abundance: few
j_gene: TRBJ2-3
d_gene: -
CDR3nt: TGCGCCAGCAGCAGGGGATCCACAGATACGCAGTATTTT
CDR3aa: CASSRGSTDTQYF

v_gene: TRBV6-6
abundance: few
j_gene: TRBJ2-7
d_gene: -
CDR3nt: TGTGCCAGCAGTTACTCTCAGGGAACCTACGAGCAGTACTTC
CDR3aa: CASSYSQGTYEQYF

v_gene: TRBV15
abundance: -
j_gene: TRBJ1-4
d_gene: TRBD1
CDR3nt: TGTGCCACCAGCAGAAACAGGGGAGGTAATGAAAAACTGTTTTTT
CDR3aa: CATSRNRGGNEKLFF

v_gene: TRBV7-2
abundance: -
j_gene: TRBJ2-1
d_gene: TRBD1
CDR3nt: TGTGCCAGCAGCTTAGACAGGGGGGTCAATGAGCAGTTCTTC
CDR3aa: CASSLDRGVNEQFF

v_gene: TRBV29-1
abundance: -
j_gene: TRBJ1-3
d_gene: -
CDR3nt: TGCAGCGTTCCAGGGGACCTGCACTCTGGAAACACCATATATTTT
CDR3aa: CSVPGDLHSGNTIYF

v_gene: TRBV7-2
abundance: -
j_gene: TRBJ2-3
d_gene: -
CDR3nt: TGTGCCAGCAGCTGGGCCCCTCCCACAGATACGCAGTATTTT
CDR3aa: CASSWAPPTDTQYF

v_gene: TRBV5-1
abundance: -
j_gene: TRBJ2-7
d_gene: TRBD2
CDR3nt: TGCGCCAGCAGCTTGGGGTCTAGCGGGTACCTCGGCCACGAGCAGTACTTC
CDR3aa: CASSLGSSGYLGHEQYF

v_gene: TRBV29-1
abundance: few
j_gene: TRBJ2-5
d_gene: -
CDR3nt: TGCAGCGCCCTTAGTGGGGGACCTCCGGACTTC
CDR3aa: CSALSGGPPDF

v_gene: TRBV4-1
abundance: few
j_gene: TRBJ1-5
d_gene: -
CDR3nt: TGCGCCAGCAGCCCGGGATTTGGCTTGCAGGCTAGCAATCAGCCCCAGCATTTT
CDR3aa: CASSPGFGLQASNQPQHF

v_gene: TRBV7-9
abundance: -
j_gene: TRBJ2-3
d_gene: -
CDR3nt: TGTGCCAGCAGCCCGATAATTCCAGATACGCAGTATTTT
CDR3aa: CASSPIIPDTQYF

v_gene: TRBV5-1
abundance: -
j_gene: TRBJ2-1
d_gene: TRBD2
CDR3nt: TGCGCCAGCAGCCAGGGGACTAGCGGGAGTCGGGATGAGCAGTTCTTC
CDR3aa: CASSQGTSGSRDEQFF

v_gene: TRBV9
abundance: few
j_gene: TRBJ2-1
d_gene: -
CDR3nt: TGTGCCAGCAGCGTAGAAGAAGGTGAGCAGTTCTTC
CDR3aa: CASSVEEGEQFF

v_gene: TRBV7-9
abundance: few
j_gene: TRBJ2-7
d_gene: -
CDR3nt: TGTGCCAGCAGCTTACGTTCTGGCTACGAGCAGTACTTC
CDR3aa: CASSLRSGYEQYF

v_gene: TRBV7-2
abundance: -
j_gene: TRBJ2-3
d_gene: TRBD2
CDR3nt: TGTGCCAGCAGCTTAGGTAGCGGGGGAACAGATACGCAGTATTTT
CDR3aa: CASSLGSGGTDTQYF

v_gene: TRBV6-1
abundance: few
j_gene: TRBJ2-5
d_gene: -
CDR3nt: TGTGCCAGCAACCGCATCCCGGCAGAGACCCAGTACTTC
CDR3aa: CASNRIPAETQYF

v_gene: TRBV7-9
abundance: few
j_gene: TRBJ2-1
d_gene: -
CDR3nt: TGTGCCAGCCGAAAAGAGACTTCTTTCAATGAGCAGTTCTTC
CDR3aa: CASRKETSFNEQFF

v_gene: TRBV6-6
abundance: -
j_gene: TRBJ1-1
d_gene: -
CDR3nt: TGTGCCAGCAGCCATCCGGGACGAGGCACTGAAGCTTTCTTT
CDR3aa: CASSHPGRGTEAFF

v_gene: TRBV7-2
abundance: few
j_gene: TRBJ2-5
d_gene: -
CDR3nt: TGTGCCAGCAGCTTAGGACTTCTAACGGGCAAGGCGGGGGAGACCCAGTACTTC
CDR3aa: CASSLGLLTGKAGETQYF

v_gene: TRBV5-6
abundance: few
j_gene: TRBJ2-5
d_gene: TRBD2
CDR3nt: TGTGCCAGCAGCCACGGAGGGGCGGGGGGAGAGACCCAGTACTTC
CDR3aa: CASSHGGAGGETQYF

v_gene: TRBV9
abundance: -
j_gene: TRBJ2-7
d_gene: TRBD1
CDR3nt: TGTGCCAGCAGCGTAGAGGGACAGGGCTACGAGCAGTACTTC
CDR3aa: CASSVEGQGYEQYF

v_gene: TRBV11-3
abundance: -
j_gene: TRBJ2-7
d_gene: TRBD2
CDR3nt: TGTGCCAGCAGCTTGGGTGGACTAGCGAGCTCCTACGAGCAGTACTTC
CDR3aa: CASSLGGLASSYEQYF

v_gene: TRBV15
abundance: -
j_gene: TRBJ2-3
d_gene: -
CDR3nt: TGTGCCACCAGCAGAGATTGGGGTCCCGGGGCAGATACGCAGTATTTT
CDR3aa: CATSRDWGPGADTQYF

v_gene: TRBV11-3
abundance: few
j_gene: TRBJ2-3
d_gene: -
CDR3nt: TGTGCCAGCAGCTTAGATGGAAATACAGATACGCAGTATTTT
CDR3aa: CASSLDGNTDTQYF

v_gene: TRBV7-2
abundance: few
j_gene: TRBJ2-5
d_gene: TRBD1
CDR3nt: TGTGCCAGCAGCGGACAGGGGGCATGGGAGACCCAGTACTTC
CDR3aa: CASSGQGAWETQYF

v_gene: TRBV2
abundance: -
j_gene: TRBJ2-5
d_gene: -
CDR3nt: TGTGCCAGCAGTGTGGGTGAGGAGACCCAGTACTTC
CDR3aa: CASSVGEETQYF

v_gene: TRBV7-8
abundance: few
j_gene: TRBJ1-2
d_gene: TRBD1
CDR3nt: TGTGCCAGCAGCCCGCGGGACAGGGGATTCTATGGCTACACCTTC
CDR3aa: CASSPRDRGFYGYTF

v_gene: TRBV19
abundance: -
j_gene: TRBJ2-7
d_gene: TRBD1
CDR3nt: TGTGCCAGTAGTTTCCGCGCCGGGACAGGGTACTACGAGCAGTACTTC
CDR3aa: CASSFRAGTGYYEQYF

v_gene: TRBV27
abundance: few
j_gene: TRBJ2-3
d_gene: -
CDR3nt: TGTGCCAGCAGTTTTAAGTCAGATACGCAGTATTTT
CDR3aa: CASSFKSDTQYF

v_gene: TRBV7-2
abundance: many
j_gene: TRBJ1-6
d_gene: -
CDR3nt: TGTGCCAGCAGCAAAGCTCCGACGGAGGGTGGTTCACCCCTCCACTTT
CDR3aa: CASSKAPTEGGSPLHF